The clone carrying this T cell receptor (beta chain) was counted a single time. The data were taken from a study of shared clonotypes between healthy human individuals. About the research overall: For every donor, three CD4 naive, three CD4 memory, two CD8 naive and one CD8 memory plates were used.

CD45RO-negative, CCR7-positively selected cells formed the naive CD8 fraction, excluding terminally differentiated effector memory CD45RA+ cells. Sorted-subset replicate PCRs used about 190 ng of genomic DNA. This amount corresponded to about 30,000 T cell genomes. Sequencing was performed with immunoSEQ multiplex PCR; in TCRdb, only in-frame clones are kept and a portion is missing. Among 630,000 or so clones listed, 95% to 98% were seen once. The CDR3 extends over 15 amino acids. Germline CDR1 SNHLY, CDR2 FYNNEI. The TCR was taken from a man in his thirties or forties in good health. The chain employs TRBV2 and TRBJ2-5, with D possibly matching TRBD2 (5 bases). The DNA end lines up better with TRBJ2-7; the J call may be wrong. Specimen: naive CD8+ T cells sorted from blood. CDR3 region: CASGALGGGSYEQYF. The CDR3 DNA reads TGTGCCAGCGGCGCATTAGGAGGTGGCTCCTACGAGCAGTACTTC.